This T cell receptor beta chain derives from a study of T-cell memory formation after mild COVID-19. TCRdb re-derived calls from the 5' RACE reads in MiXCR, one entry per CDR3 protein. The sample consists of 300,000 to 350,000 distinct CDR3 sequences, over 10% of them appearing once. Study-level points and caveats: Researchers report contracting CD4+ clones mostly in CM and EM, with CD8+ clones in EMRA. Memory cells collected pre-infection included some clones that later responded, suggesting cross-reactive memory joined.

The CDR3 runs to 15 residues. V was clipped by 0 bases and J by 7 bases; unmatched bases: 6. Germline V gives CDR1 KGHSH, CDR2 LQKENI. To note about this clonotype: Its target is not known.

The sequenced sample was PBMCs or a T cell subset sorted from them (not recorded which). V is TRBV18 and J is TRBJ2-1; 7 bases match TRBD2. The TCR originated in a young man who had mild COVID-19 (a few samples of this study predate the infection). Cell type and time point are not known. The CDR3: CASSPPGLVGNEQFF. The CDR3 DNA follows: TGTGCCAGCTCACCACCCGGACTAGTTGGAAATGAGCAGTTCTTC.